These T cell receptor beta chains were read from a single sample in a study of T cell repertoires in cytomegalovirus infection. From the reads, TCRdb called clonotypes with MiXCR, one entry per CDR3 protein. The data contain a few hundred thousand distinct CDR3 sequences, over 20% of them seen just once; the ten biggest clones take up about 20%. The specimen sequenced was CD8+ T cells from PBMCs. The receptors derive from a human donor in good health (CMV status not recorded). Some clones in this sample may be carry-over from other donors' samples. Both conserved end residues are part of each CDR3. The order of the fields is D gene, CDR3 length, V gene, J gene, clone size, CDR3 DNA, CDR3 protein. D genes are given only for firm matches. The size entry is marked missing in some rows and otherwise reads once, few, many or a size class.

TRBD1	13	TRBV7-4	TRBJ1-4	NA	TGTGCCAGACCACAGGGGGGAAGAGAAAAACTGTTTTTT	CARPQGGREKLFF
NA	16	TRBV13	TRBJ2-1	few	TGTGCCAGCAGTTCCCCTTTCGGGGCAGTGCACAATGAGCAGTTCTTC	CASSSPFGAVHNEQFF
NA	19	TRBV6-5	TRBJ1-3	NA	TGTGCCAGCAGTTACTCCTCGGGGGCTGCCCATTCCTCTGGAAACACCATATATTTT	CASSYSSGAAHSSGNTIYF
NA	15	TRBV10-3	TRBJ1-2	few	TGTGCCATCAGTGAGTGGGACAAGGAGGGCCATGGCTACACCTTC	CAISEWDKEGHGYTF
NA	12	TRBV15	TRBJ1-3	NA	TGTGCCACCAGCAGAGAGGGAAACACCATATATTTT	CATSREGNTIYF
TRBD1	16	TRBV27	TRBJ1-2	many	TGTGCCAGCAGTTTAAGCCCCTCAGGGGGCGGCTATGGCTACACCTTC	CASSLSPSGGGYGYTF
TRBD2	18	TRBV4-2	TRBJ2-2	NA	TGTGCCAGCAGCCTGGAGACTAGCGGGGGGGCCCCGCCCGGGGAGCTGTTTTTT	CASSLETSGGAPPGELFF
TRBD1	16	TRBV11-1	TRBJ2-2	NA	TGTGCCAGCACCGCAGACAGGGGATCTCGGACCGGGGAGCTGTTTTTT	CASTADRGSRTGELFF
TRBD2	16	TRBV7-6	TRBJ2-3	few	TGTGCCAGCAGCCACCCTAGCGGGGCTAGCACAGATACGCAGTATTTT	CASSHPSGASTDTQYF
TRBD2	13	TRBV25-1	TRBJ2-2	NA	TGTGCCAGCAGGGGGGGGGGAACCGGGGAGCTGTTTTTT	CASRGGGTGELFF
NA	14	TRBV7-8	TRBJ2-7	many	TGTGCCAGCAGCTTACGGATGAGCTCCTACGAGCAGTACTTC	CASSLRMSSYEQYF
NA	12	TRBV6-2/TRBV6-3	TRBJ2-1	NA	TGTGCCAGCAGGTCCAGGGGGGATGAGCAGTTCTTC	CASRSRGDEQFF
NA	14	TRBV28	TRBJ1-3	many	TGTGCCAGCAGTTCTAGGGGTTCTGGAAACACCATATATTTT	CASSSRGSGNTIYF
NA	13	TRBV30	TRBJ1-6	few	TGTGCCTGGACCAGGGACGGGTATTCACCCCTCCACTTT	CAWTRDGYSPLHF
NA	16	TRBV7-9	TRBJ2-6	few	TGTGCCAGCAGCTTAACCCGGGGGACCGGGGCCAACGTCCTGACTTTC	CASSLTRGTGANVLTF
TRBD1	16	TRBV7-8	TRBJ2-7	many	TGTGCCAGCAGCCCAGGGCCCGGGACAGGGTCCTACGAGCAGTACTTC	CASSPGPGTGSYEQYF
TRBD1	18	TRBV28	TRBJ1-4	NA	TGTGCCAGCAGCTACCTCAGACAGGGCTTAAGCAATAATGAAAAACTGTTTTTT	CASSYLRQGLSNNEKLFF
TRBD1	16	TRBV28	TRBJ2-7	NA	TGTGCCAGCAGTTTACCCCGGGACAGGGATTCCTACGAGCAGTACTTC	CASSLPRDRDSYEQYF
NA	13	TRBV28	TRBJ1-6	many	TGTGCCAGCAGTTACCCAGGCGGGTCACCCCTCCACTTT	CASSYPGGSPLHF
TRBD2	15	TRBV7-9	TRBJ2-1	NA	TGTGCCAGCAGCTTAGGGCTAGCGGGGGGCGATGAGCAGTTCTTC	CASSLGLAGGDEQFF
NA	15	TRBV29-1	TRBJ2-1	few	TGCAGCGTTGAAGAGGGGCGGGGCACCTACAATGAGCAGTTCTTC	CSVEEGRGTYNEQFF
NA	15	TRBV7-9	TRBJ1-2	many	TGTGCCAGCAGCTTAGCGAGAAGTCAGGACTATGGCTACACCTTC	CASSLARSQDYGYTF
NA	17	TRBV28	TRBJ2-2	few	TGTGCCAGCAGTCTTACTGGCCTAGGACTCGGAACCGGGGAGCTGTTTTTT	CASSLTGLGLGTGELFF
NA	15	TRBV28	TRBJ1-2	few	TGTGCCAGCAGTTACCGCCGGGACGGGAACTATGGCTACACCTTC	CASSYRRDGNYGYTF
NA	15	TRBV19	TRBJ2-1	few	TGTGCCAGTAGTTTCGGCTTGAGCTCCTACAATGAGCAGTTCTTC	CASSFGLSSYNEQFF
TRBD2	15	TRBV7-6	TRBJ2-2	NA	TGTGCCAGCAGCGCCGGGGGGACGAACACCGGGGAGCTGTTTTTT	CASSAGGTNTGELFF
TRBD1	17	TRBV28	TRBJ1-2	NA	TGTGCCAGCAGTTATCTAGGGGACAGCACGCTTTGGAGTGGCTACACCTTC	CASSYLGDSTLWSGYTF
NA	13	TRBV7-6	TRBJ2-2	many	TGTGCCAGCAGCGTCGGGGAGGCCGGGGAGCTGTTTTTT	CASSVGEAGELFF
NA	14	TRBV7-2	TRBJ2-7	many	TGTGCCAGCAGCTTGAACAGACCAACCTACGAGCAGTACTTC	CASSLNRPTYEQYF
NA	13	TRBV11-2	TRBJ1-1	NA	TGTGCCAGCAGCACAGAAGGCGGGTGGGAAGCTTTCTTT	CASSTEGGWEAFF
TRBD1	13	TRBV20-1	TRBJ1-2	few	TGCAGTGCTAGAGGGGACAGCAACTATGGCTACACCTTC	CSARGDSNYGYTF
NA	16	TRBV20-1	TRBJ2-5	many	TGCAGTGCTAGTTGGGCAGGGGCGAAGTTTGGTGAGACCCAGTACTTC	CSASWAGAKFGETQYF